The 32 T cell receptor beta chains below come from one sample, sequenced in a study of blood T cell repertoires in COVID-19 (TCRdb year 2020). Libraries were constructed by the immunoSEQ multiplex PCR assay. TCRdb took this table from immuneACCESS and kept in-frame rearrangements with V and J called. Such tables lack part of the clones; where checked against another copy, unresolved V genes explain under half of the gap, and the rest is unexplained. The sample profile shows fewer than 350,000 clones; about 91% of them were found once. 1.5% to 2% of the sample comes from the top ten. Sequenced input: peripheral blood. These receptors all stem from a woman aged 25 to 45 with COVID-19, enrolled during active disease.

The chain recombines TRBV10-3 with TRBJ1-2, with D tentatively TRBD1 (5 bases). The V end was cut by 5 bases, the J end by 8 bases, with 15 bases between. In germline, CDR1 is ENHRY, CDR2 SYGVKD. CDR3 length: 13 residues. CDR3 DNA: TGTGCCATCAGTTGGCAGGGCAGGGAAGGCTACACCTTC. This translates into CAISWQGREGYTF.

This clone was recorded a few times. The rearrangement uses TRBV19 and TRBJ2-1; D gene ambiguous. The CDR3 has 16 amino acids. Between the trimmed V and J ends, which lost 5 bases and 0 bases, there was a span of 14 bases. CDR1 is LNHDA, CDR2 SQIVND, per germline (reference sequence). The CDR3 here is CASSLFVQASYNEQFF. The CDR3 DNA sequence: TGTGCCAGTAGTTTATTTGTCCAGGCCTCCTACAATGAGCAGTTCTTC.

The chain links TRBV19 to TRBJ1-4; D gene uncertain. The V gene's germline CDR1 is LNHDA and CDR2 SQIVND (reference sequence). The V gene lost 5 bases and the J gene lost 6 bases, with 4 bases spanning the gap. The CDR3 totals 11 residues. Here the CDR3 reads CASSYYEKLFF. For the CDR3, the DNA is TGTGCCAGTAGTTATTATGAAAAACTGTTTTTT.

This clone was recorded once. The chain has TRBV4-3 and TRBJ2-2; TRBD2 matches at 10 bases. V trimming: 1 base; J trimming: 1 base; junction bases outside the gene matches: 12. Looked up from germline, CDR1 is LGHNA and CDR2 is YSLEER. This CDR3 spans 20 amino acids. Written as DNA, the CDR3 is TGCGCCAGCAGCCAAGTTTATAGTGGGAGCGGGGGGGTGAACACCGGGGAGCTGTTTTTT. Translation: CASSQVYSGSGGVNTGELFF.

This clone was seen once. The rearrangement uses TRBV10-2 and TRBJ2-7; TRBD2 aligns across 7 bases. The ends lost 5 bases at V and 7 bases at J; junction bases unmatched: 5. The CDR3 consists of 12 residues. Per germline, CDR1 WSHSY and CDR2 SAAADI. The CDR3 loop is CASSSSGGEQYV. The CDR3 bases are TGCGCCAGCAGTTCCTCGGGAGGTGAGCAGTACGTC.

This clone has a handful of counts. CDR3: CASSLAGRGYGYTF. CDR3 nucleotide sequence: TGTGCCAGCAGTTTAGCGGGCAGGGGCTATGGCTACACCTTC. V is TRBV27 and J is TRBJ1-2; D perhaps matches TRBD1 (6 bases). The CDR3 extends over 14 amino acids. Germline V gene lookup returns CDR1 MNHEY and CDR2 SMNVEV (reference sequence). The ends were cut back, 2 bases at V and 4 bases at J, with 11 bases in the middle.

This chain links TRBV5-4 with TRBJ1-4, with 10 bases matching TRBD1. CDR1 and CDR2 (germline): SGHNT, YYREEE (reference sequence). CDR3 length equals 16 residues. J was trimmed by 8 bases and V by 0 bases; bases with no gene match: 7. CDR3 sequence: CASSLDAGTGEEKLFF. In DNA form, the CDR3 reads TGTGCCAGCAGCTTGGACGCCGGGACAGGGGAAGAAAAACTGTTTTTT.

The chain has TRBV12-5 and TRBJ2-5; 9 bases agree with TRBD2. Trimming cost V 6 bases and J 4 bases; bases outside gene matches: 15. This CDR3 contains 17 residues. Per the germline V gene, CDR1 is LGHNT and CDR2 is FRNRAP. Here the CDR3 reads CASGPHPLAGIGETQYF. As DNA, the CDR3 is TGTGCTAGTGGCCCCCACCCCCTAGCGGGGATTGGAGAGACCCAGTACTTC.

The rearrangement links TRBV6-1 to TRBJ1-6; 7 bases are a match to TRBD1. Germline V gene lookup returns CDR1 MNHNS and CDR2 SASEGT. This CDR3 has 16 amino acids. J lost 7 bases, V lost 3 bases, and 9 bases had no gene match. The DNA of the CDR3 is TGTGCCAGCAGTGATTTGCGTGGAGGGGGCAATTCACCCCTCCACTTT. Translated: CASSDLRGGGNSPLHF.

CDR3 amino acids: CASSRTGGNNQPQHF. In DNA, the CDR3 is TGTGCCAGCAGCCGGACAGGAGGTAACAATCAGCCCCAGCATTTT. This rearrangement joins TRBV3-1 (or the pseudogene TRBV3-2) to TRBJ1-5; the match to TRBD1 covers 7 bases. Germline V lookup: CDR1 LGHDT, CDR2 YNNKEL (reference sequence). The ends lost 4 bases at V and 3 bases at J; junction bases unmatched: 6. The CDR3 runs to 15 residues.

V and J are TRBV19 and TRBJ2-7; 12 positions agree with TRBD2. The J segment lost 6 bases and the V segment lost 6 bases, leaving 6 bases of the junction unmatched. The CDR3 has 14 amino acids. In germline, CDR1 is LNHDA, CDR2 SQIVND (reference sequence). CDR3 bases: TGTGCCAGTAGCCTACTAGCGGGGGGATCCGAGCAGTACGTC. Its translation is CASSLLAGGSEQYV.

This sequence joins TRBV27 and TRBJ1-1; 7 bases map to TRBD1. This CDR3 is 14 amino acids long. From germline, CDR1 is MNHEY and CDR2 SMNVEV (reference sequence). J lost 6 bases, V lost 4 bases, and 8 bases had no gene match. In DNA, the CDR3 is TGTGCCAGCAGTTCCCTCCGGACAGGCCCTGAAGCTTTCTTT. Encoded protein: CASSSLRTGPEAFF.

The chain carries TRBV6-2 or TRBV6-3 and TRBJ1-2; 12 nucleotides agree with TRBD1. This CDR3 comprises 17 residues. The germline CDR1 and CDR2 sequences are MNHEY and SVGEGT. J was trimmed by 4 bases and V by 2 bases; bases with no gene match: 8. CDR3 nucleotides: TGTGCCAGCAGTTACCCGGGACAGGGGGCGGCCCTCTATGGCTACACCTTC. It translates to CASSYPGQGAALYGYTF.

This chain links TRBV28 with TRBJ1-5; 7 bases line up with TRBD1. Germline loops: CDR1 MDHEN, CDR2 SYDVKM. J was trimmed by 3 bases and V by 4 bases; bases with no gene match: 9. This CDR3 spans 16 amino acids. The CDR3 sequence: CASSYFDRVNNQPQHF. The CDR3 DNA reads as TGTGCCAGCAGTTACTTTGACAGGGTAAACAATCAGCCCCAGCATTTT.

The genes are TRBV19 and TRBJ1-1; TRBD1 matches at 8 bases. This CDR3 has 14 amino acids. CDR1 is LNHDA and CDR2 is SQIVND in the germline V gene (reference sequence). V gave up 9 bases and J gave up 0 bases; unmatched junction bases: 6. The CDR3 reads CASRDRTMNTEAFF. The DNA for the CDR3 is TGTGCCAGCCGGGACAGGACCATGAACACTGAAGCTTTCTTT.

The chain combines TRBV7-8 with TRBJ1-5; 7 bases map to TRBD1. The CDR3 is 14 residues long. From germline, CDR1 is SGHVS and CDR2 FQNEAQ. J lost 4 bases, V lost 5 bases, and 5 bases had no gene match. CDR3 DNA: TGTGCCAGCAGCGCAGACAGGGCAAATCAGCCCCAGCATTTT. Protein: CASSADRANQPQHF. Complete variable domain (other parts from reference TRBV7-8 and TRBJ1-5): GAGVSQSPRYKVAKRGQDVALRCDPISGHVSLFWYQQALGQGPEFLTYFQNEAQLDKSGLPSDRFFAERPEGSVSTLKIQRTQQEDSAVYLCASSADRANQPQHFGDGTRLSIL.

This sequence joins TRBV7-2 and TRBJ2-1, with TRBD2 matching 8 bases. The trim removed 1 base at V and 4 bases at J, leaving 3 bases unmatched. Germline V CDR1 and CDR2: SGHTA, FQGNSA. The CDR3 is 15 residues long. For the CDR3, the DNA is TGTGCCAGCAGCTTAGTAGTAGCGGGGTACAATGAGCAGTTCTTC. This gives the protein CASSLVVAGYNEQFF.

The table lists this clone with a count of one. The chain has TRBV2 and TRBJ2-3; D is possibly TRBD1 (5 bases). This CDR3 region has 12 residues. Germline CDR1 is SNHLY and CDR2 is FYNNEI. With 6 bases removed from V and 10 bases from J, the gap between germline ends came to 14 bases. CDR3 in DNA: TGTGCCAGCAGGAAGGGGTCAATTCCGCAGTATTTT. This encodes CASRKGSIPQYF.

This clone came up a few times. The chain links TRBV11-3 to TRBJ1-6; D might be TRBD1 (6 bases). V lost 4 bases, J lost 0 bases, and 10 bases lay in between. This CDR3 spans 16 amino acids. Per germline, CDR1 SGHNT and CDR2 YENEEA. The CDR3 sequence: CASSSGQSSYNSPLHF. In DNA, the CDR3 is TGTGCCAGCAGCTCCGGACAGAGCTCCTATAATTCACCCCTCCACTTT.

The J gene is TRBJ2-2, the V gene TRBV2; a possible D gene is TRBD2 (5 bases). V was trimmed by 7 bases and J by 4 bases, leaving 13 bases between them. This CDR3 is built from 14 residues. Germline CDR1 is SNHLY and CDR2 is FYNNEI. CDR3 coding DNA: TGTGCCAGCACCCAAGGTCGGGGCACCGGGGAGCTGTTTTTT. Amino acid sequence: CASTQGRGTGELFF.

The genes are TRBV7-2 and TRBJ2-3; 8 bases are a match to TRBD2. Trimming removed 3 bases from V and 3 bases from J; junction bases left unmatched: 2. Per the germline V gene, CDR1 is SGHTA and CDR2 is FQGNSA. This CDR3 is 14 amino acids long. CDR3 sequence (DNA): TGTGCCAGCAGCTTGACGGGGGGGACAGATACGCAGTATTTT. This encodes CASSLTGGTDTQYF.

The chain has TRBV27 and TRBJ1-2; 8 nucleotides align to TRBD1. The CDR3 loop spans 13 amino acids. Trimming at V came to 2 bases and at J to 8 bases, leaving 4 bases not matched to a gene. Germline CDR1 reads MNHEY; CDR2 reads SMNVEV (reference sequence). The chain's CDR3 is CASSLGAGGGYTF. CDR3 in DNA: TGTGCCAGCAGTTTAGGGGCAGGGGGCGGCTACACCTTC.

The chain joins TRBV5-6 to TRBJ1-2; D unresolved. The CDR3 is 16 amino acids. Germline V gives CDR1 SGHDT, CDR2 YYEEEE. V gave up 0 bases and J gave up 0 bases, with 12 bases separating them. This CDR3 is CASSLVGGTSNYGYTF. The CDR3 DNA is TGTGCCAGCAGCTTGGTAGGAGGAACCTCTAACTATGGCTACACCTTC.

V and J are TRBV7-9 and TRBJ1-2; 10 positions agree with TRBD1. The CDR3 is 16 residues long. Germline loops: CDR1 SEHNR, CDR2 FQNEAQ (reference sequence). V was clipped by 5 bases and J by 0 bases; unmatched bases: 6. This chain's CDR3 is CASSRDRGPPNYGYTF. DNA for the CDR3: TGTGCCAGCAGCCGGGACAGGGGCCCCCCTAACTATGGCTACACCTTC. Combining the CDR3 with reference TRBV7-9 and TRBJ1-2 gives the whole variable domain DTGVSQNPRHKITKRGQNVTFRCDPISEHNRLYWYRQTLGQGPEFLTYFQNEAQLEKSRLLSDRFSAERPKGSFSTLEIQRTEQGDSAMYLCASSRDRGPPNYGYTFGSGTRLTVV.

The chain carries TRBV19 and TRBJ2-3; weak D call: TRBD1 (6 bases). The germline V and J ends were trimmed by 5 bases and 6 bases, with 12 bases remaining between them. CDR3 length: 13 amino acids. Germline V CDR1 and CDR2: LNHDA, SQIVND (reference sequence). DNA for the CDR3: TGTGCCAGTAGTCTCCAGGGGTCCGATACGCAGTATTTT. The encoded protein is CASSLQGSDTQYF.

The J gene is TRBJ1-5, the V gene TRBV21-1. TRBV21-1 is shown as a pseudogene. There are 14 residues in the CDR3. The chain's CDR3 is CASYRGICNQPQHF. The CDR3 nucleotides read TGTGCCAGCTACCGGGGAATATGCAATCAGCCCCAGCATTTT.

The chain has TRBV29-1 and TRBJ1-2; TRBD1 matches 8 bases. The CDR3 spans 14 residues. Germline CDR1 SQVTM, CDR2 ANQGSEA. The V gene end was trimmed by 7 bases and the J gene end by 4 bases; junction bases not matched to a gene: 11. The DNA for the CDR3 is TGCAGCGCATCGACAGGGGAGGGGGCCTATGGCTACACCTTC. Protein product: CSASTGEGAYGYTF.

CDR3 sequence: CASSLWAAGSYNSPLHF. CDR3 coding DNA: TGCGCCAGCAGCTTGTGGGCTGCCGGCTCCTATAATTCACCCCTCCACTTT. The V and J genes are TRBV5-1 and TRBJ1-6; D call uncertain. There are 17 residues in the CDR3. V lost 1 base and J lost 0, with 11 bases in between. The germline V gene encodes CDR1 SGHRS and CDR2 YFSETQ. Full variable domain (outside the CDR3, taken from reference TRBV5-1 and TRBJ1-6): KAGVTQTPRYLIKTRGQQVTLSCSPISGHRSVSWYQQTPGQGLQFLFEYFSETQRNKGNFPGRFSGRQFSNSRSEMNVSTLELGDSALYLCASSLWAAGSYNSPLHFGNGTRLTVT.

The V gene is TRBV28, the J gene TRBJ1-2; 7 positions match TRBD1. V was pared by 1 base and J by 8 bases, with 13 bases of the junction left unmatched. The CDR3 is 16 amino acids. CDR1 is MDHEN and CDR2 is SYDVKM in the germline V gene. The CDR3 bases are TGTGCCAGCAGTTTATTAGTTCCCCAGGGGGACGGCGGCTACACCTTC. Translated: CASSLLVPQGDGGYTF.

This rearrangement joins TRBV6-4 to TRBJ2-3; a possible D gene is TRBD2 (5 bases). The CDR3 is made up of 16 amino acids. The V gene lost 3 bases and the J gene lost 2 bases, with 15 bases spanning the gap. Germline CDR1 MRHNA, CDR2 SNTAGT. The CDR3 loop reads CASSDSATRTTDTQYF. CDR3 DNA sequence: TGTGCCAGCAGTGATTCGGCAACTAGGACCACAGATACGCAGTATTTT.

This sequence joins TRBV2 and TRBJ2-3; the D is unclear. Between the trimmed V and J ends, which lost 8 bases and 0 bases, there was a span of 12 bases. The CDR3 totals 14 residues. Germline V gene lookup returns CDR1 SNHLY and CDR2 FYNNEI. CDR3 sequence (DNA): TGTGCCAGCGTTTGGCAGGTTAGCACAGATACGCAGTATTTT. Encoded protein: CASVWQVSTDTQYF.

The genes are TRBV6-4 and TRBJ1-6, with D possibly being TRBD1 (5 bases). The germline V and J ends were trimmed by 3 bases and 10 bases, with 10 bases remaining between them. Germline V gene sequence: CDR1 MRHNA, CDR2 SNTAGT. This CDR3 has 13 residues. CDR3 in DNA: TGTGCCAGCAGTGAAAGGGGTCGCTCACCCCTCCACTTT. This sequence encodes CASSERGRSPLHF.